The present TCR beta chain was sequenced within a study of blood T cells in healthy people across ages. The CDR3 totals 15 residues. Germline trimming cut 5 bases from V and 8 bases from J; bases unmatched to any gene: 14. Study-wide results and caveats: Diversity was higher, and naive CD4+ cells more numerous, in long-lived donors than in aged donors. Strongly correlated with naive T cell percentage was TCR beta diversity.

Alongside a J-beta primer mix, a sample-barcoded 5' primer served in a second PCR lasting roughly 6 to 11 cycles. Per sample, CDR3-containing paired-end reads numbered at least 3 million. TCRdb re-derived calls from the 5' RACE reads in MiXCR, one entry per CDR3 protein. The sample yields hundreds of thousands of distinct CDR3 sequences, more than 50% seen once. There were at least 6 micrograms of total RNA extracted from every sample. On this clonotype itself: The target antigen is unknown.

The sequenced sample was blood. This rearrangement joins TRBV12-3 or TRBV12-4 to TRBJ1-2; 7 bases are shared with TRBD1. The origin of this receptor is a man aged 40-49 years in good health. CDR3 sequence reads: CASSPTPGQSGGYTF. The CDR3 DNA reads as TGTGCCAGCAGTCCCACTCCGGGACAGTCGGGCGGCTACACCTTC.